A selection of T cell receptor beta chains follows, all from one sample in a study of identifying expanded T cells in peripheral blood. Sequencing used immunoSEQ multiplex PCR; TCRdb keeps in-frame clones, though not all of them. This sample has about 130,000 clones, with around 88% found just once. The sequencing sample was made of blood. All receptors derive from a person aged 18-70 years in good health. The conserved cysteine and the conserved F or W are not part of the CDR3 here. The order of the fields is CDR3 protein, V gene, clone size. Some rows have no size entry. The others give once, few or many, or a class for an expanded clone.

SVEDASGADTQY TRBV29-1 .
ASSSAGREKLF TRBV11-2 .
ASTKSGQGGGETQY TRBV5-1 .
ASSLDTLSNTEAF TRBV11-2 .
ASSLYDRGQNTGELF TRBV5-1 .
ASSFGLAGARWY TRBV6-5 .
ASRQEYLTEAF TRBV6-6 once
ASSTGPGRGDTEAF TRBV5-4 .
ASSLPDRHHTQY TRBV5-5 .
ASSPWTNQEGYT TRBV5-1 .
ASSFTGSYGYT TRBV7-9 .
ATSRDREVSLEQY TRBV15 .
ASSERRTSGSWGTQY TRBV25-1 .
ASSLEIGRFEGYT TRBV5-4 .
ASSLLGDRGGETQY TRBV28 .
ASSSGTRTGNTEAF TRBV11-2 .